Below are 10 T cell receptor beta chains sequenced from a single sample in a study of blood T cell repertoires in COVID-19. Assay used: immunoSEQ multiplex PCR; TCRdb lists only in-frame clones, some missing. The repertoire includes about 150,000 clones, 80% of them detected once, and over 0.5% sits in the top ten. The sample consisted of peripheral blood. The receptors shown here come from a man between 60 and 70 years old with acute or convalescent COVID-19.

The chain is built from TRBV7-2 and TRBJ2-2, with 7 bases aligning to TRBD2. There are 16 residues in the CDR3. CDR1 is SGHTA and CDR2 is FQGNSA in the germline V gene. V gave up 3 bases and J gave up 4 bases; unmatched junction bases: 8. For the CDR3, the DNA is TGTGCCAGCAGCTTTCAGACTAGCCCAATCACCGGGGAGCTGTTTTTT. Protein sequence: CASSFQTSPITGELFF.

The chain joins TRBV5-6 to TRBJ2-5; 11 bases fit TRBD2. The CDR3 contains 16 residues. The germline V gene encodes CDR1 SGHDT and CDR2 YYEEEE. J was trimmed by 5 bases and V by 2 bases; bases with no gene match: 8. The CDR3 is CASSFSGRGSVETQYF. CDR3 DNA: TGTGCCAGCAGCTTTAGCGGGAGGGGCTCGGTTGAGACCCAGTACTTC.

The chain couples TRBV13 to TRBJ2-4, with a tentative D call TRBD2 (6 bases). Deletions cut 3 bases from V and 6 bases from J, with 12 bases between. The germline CDR1 and CDR2 sequences are PRHDT and FYEKMQ (reference sequence). The CDR3 spans 14 residues. The CDR3, as DNA: TGTGCCAGCAGCTTCAGAGAAGCGGGAAACATTCAGTACTTC. This translates into CASSFREAGNIQYF.

The V gene is TRBV18, the J gene TRBJ1-1, with TRBD1 as a possible D gene (5 bases). Germline lookup yields CDR1 KGHSH and CDR2 LQKENI. Trimming removed 3 bases at V and 3 bases at J, with 11 bases between. This CDR3 spans 14 amino acids. The CDR3 region is CASSPGGRDTEAFF. The DNA of the CDR3 is TGTGCCAGCTCACCGGGGGGGAGGGACACTGAAGCTTTCTTT. Filled out from reference TRBV18 and TRBJ1-1, the complete variable domain reads NAGVMQNPRHLVRRRGQEARLRCSPMKGHSHVYWYRQLPEEGLKFMVYLQKENIIDESGMPKERFSAEFPKEGPSILRIQQVVRGDSAAYFCASSPGGRDTEAFFGQGTRLTVV.

V usage is TRBV19 and J usage is TRBJ1-1; maybe TRBD1 (5 bases). The CDR3 loop spans 15 amino acids. Trimming took 7 bases from V and 4 from J, leaving 19 bases between them. CDR1 LNHDA and CDR2 SQIVND come from the germline V gene (reference sequence). The CDR3 protein is CASIPSLGGGTEAFF. For the CDR3, the DNA is TGTGCCAGTATTCCCTCGTTGGGGGGAGGCACTGAAGCTTTCTTT.

The V and J genes are TRBV7-2 and TRBJ2-7; D gene uncertain. Trimming removed 1 base from V and 6 bases from J, with 10 bases in between. The CDR3 loop spans 13 amino acids. CDR1 is SGHTA, CDR2 FQGNSA, per germline. This chain's CDR3 is CASSLEWSGEQYF. As DNA, the CDR3 is TGTGCCAGCAGCTTAGAGTGGTCGGGCGAGCAGTACTTC.

This chain connects TRBV28 to TRBJ1-1, with D unresolved. This CDR3 has 12 amino acids. Trimming pared 5 bases from V and 2 bases from J, leaving 6 bases between. Germline-derived CDR1 and CDR2 are MDHEN and SYDVKM. The CDR3 region is CASSLKNTEAFF. Written as DNA, the CDR3 is TGTGCCAGCAGTCTAAAAAACACTGAAGCTTTCTTT.

The chain has TRBV28 and TRBJ2-2, with 12 bases fitting TRBD2. The germline CDR1 and CDR2 sequences are MDHEN and SYDVKM. V trimming: 6 bases; J trimming: 0 bases; junction bases outside the gene matches: 11. There are 19 residues in the CDR3. The CDR3 loop reads CASSRGTSGFVANTGELFF. CDR3 DNA sequence: TGTGCCAGCAGCCGCGGGACTAGCGGGTTTGTCGCGAACACCGGGGAGCTGTTTTTT.

The chain uses TRBV6-5 and TRBJ1-3, with D uncertain. V was trimmed by 8 bases and J by 0 bases, leaving 11 bases between them. CDR1 and CDR2 (germline): MNHEY, SVGAGI. This CDR3 contains 14 residues. CDR3 loop: CASGLRNSGNTIYF. The DNA of the CDR3 is TGTGCCAGCGGACTTCGGAACTCTGGAAACACCATATATTTT.

The chain recombines TRBV4-2 with TRBJ1-1; 8 positions agree with TRBD1. The germline gives CDR1 LGHNA, CDR2 YNFKEQ. With V trimmed by 0 bases and J by 6 bases, 6 bases remained unmatched. The CDR3 contains 15 residues. The CDR3 reads CASSQDAGGRAEAFF. CDR3 nucleotides: TGTGCCAGCAGCCAAGACGCAGGGGGCAGGGCTGAAGCTTTCTTT.